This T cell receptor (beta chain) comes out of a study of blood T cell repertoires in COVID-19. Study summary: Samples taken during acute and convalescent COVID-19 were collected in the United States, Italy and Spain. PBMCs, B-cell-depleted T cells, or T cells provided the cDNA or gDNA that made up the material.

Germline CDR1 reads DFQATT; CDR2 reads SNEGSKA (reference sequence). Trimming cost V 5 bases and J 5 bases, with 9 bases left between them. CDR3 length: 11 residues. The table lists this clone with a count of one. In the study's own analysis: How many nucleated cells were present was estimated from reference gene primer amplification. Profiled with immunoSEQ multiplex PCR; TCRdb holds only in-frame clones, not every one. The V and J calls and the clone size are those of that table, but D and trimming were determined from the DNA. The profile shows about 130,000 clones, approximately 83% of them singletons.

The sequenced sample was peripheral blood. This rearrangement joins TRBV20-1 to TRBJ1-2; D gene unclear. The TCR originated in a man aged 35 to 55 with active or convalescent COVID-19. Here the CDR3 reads CSAQADYGYTF. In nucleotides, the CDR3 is TGCAGTGCTCAAGCCGATTATGGCTACACCTTC.